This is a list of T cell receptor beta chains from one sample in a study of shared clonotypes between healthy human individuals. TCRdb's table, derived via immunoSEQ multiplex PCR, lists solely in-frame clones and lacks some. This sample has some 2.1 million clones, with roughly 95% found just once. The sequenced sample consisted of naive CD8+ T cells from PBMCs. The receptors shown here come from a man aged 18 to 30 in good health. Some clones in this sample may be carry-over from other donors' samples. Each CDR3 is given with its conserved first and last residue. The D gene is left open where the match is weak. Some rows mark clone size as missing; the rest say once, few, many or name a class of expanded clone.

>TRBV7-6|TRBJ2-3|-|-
CASSPRDPSTDTQYF
TGTGCCAGCAGCCCGAGGGATCCTAGCACAGATACGCAGTATTTT
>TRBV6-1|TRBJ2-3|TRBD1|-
CASRGTGGPTDTQYF
TGTGCCAGCAGGGGGACAGGGGGGCCCACAGATACGCAGTATTTT
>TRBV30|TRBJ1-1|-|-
CAWSMVVNTEAFF
TGTGCCTGGAGTATGGTGGTGAACACTGAAGCTTTCTTT
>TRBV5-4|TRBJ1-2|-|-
CASSLGQSYGYTF
TGTGCCAGCAGCTTGGGACAGTCCTATGGCTACACCTTC
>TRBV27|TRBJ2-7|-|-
CASSPVSSYEQYF
TGTGCCAGCAGTCCCGTCAGCTCCTACGAGCAGTACTTC
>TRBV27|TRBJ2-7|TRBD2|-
CASSLPRTSGEPYEQYF
TGTGCCAGCAGTCTCCCCCGGACTAGCGGAGAACCCTACGAGCAGTACTTC
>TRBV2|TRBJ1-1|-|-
CARGRNTEAFF
TGTGCCAGGGGCCGGAACACTGAAGCTTTCTTT
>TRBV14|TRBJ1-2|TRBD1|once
CASSQVAGGHSNYGYTF
TGTGCCAGCAGCCAAGTGGCAGGGGGCCATTCTAACTATGGCTACACCTTC
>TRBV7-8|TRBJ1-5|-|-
CASSFGGNSNQPQHF
TGTGCCAGCAGCTTTGGGGGGAATAGCAATCAGCCCCAGCATTTT
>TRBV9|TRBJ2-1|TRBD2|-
CASSAGRGLAAYNEQFF
TGTGCCAGCAGCGCCGGCCGTGGACTAGCGGCCTACAATGAGCAGTTCTTC
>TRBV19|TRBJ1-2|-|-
CASSTRGNLYGYTF
TGTGCCAGTAGTACCCGCGGGAACCTATATGGCTACACCTTC
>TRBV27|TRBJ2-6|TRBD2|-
CASSFSWTSSSGANVLTF
TGTGCCAGCAGTTTTAGCTGGACTAGCTCTTCTGGGGCCAACGTCCTGACTTTC
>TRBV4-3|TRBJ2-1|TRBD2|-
CASSQEGGGAYNEQFF
TGCGCCAGCAGCCAAGAGGGGGGAGGGGCTTACAATGAGCAGTTCTTC
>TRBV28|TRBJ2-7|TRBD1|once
CASSFRGPSYEQYF
TGTGCCAGCAGTTTTAGGGGGCCCTCCTACGAGCAGTACTTC
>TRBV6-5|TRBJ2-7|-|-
CASSYSAEGPYEQYF
TGTGCCAGCAGTTACTCTGCAGAAGGCCCCTACGAGCAGTACTTC
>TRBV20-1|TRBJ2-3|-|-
CSGLLPDTQYF
TGCAGTGGACTCCTCCCTGATACGCAGTATTTT
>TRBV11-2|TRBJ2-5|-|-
CASSFTPGARETQYF
TGTGCCAGCAGCTTTACCCCCGGAGCGAGAGAGACCCAGTACTTC
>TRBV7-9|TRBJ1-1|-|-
CASSSGTPSVNTEAFF
TGTGCCAGCAGCTCCGGGACACCCTCGGTGAACACTGAAGCTTTCTTT
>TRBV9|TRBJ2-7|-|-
CASSVDPSYEQYF
TGTGCCAGCAGCGTAGATCCCTCCTACGAGCAGTACTTC
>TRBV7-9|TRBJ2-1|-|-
CASSSHPLGPSSYNEQFF
TGTGCCAGCAGCTCCCACCCCTTAGGACCCAGCTCCTACAATGAGCAGTTCTTC
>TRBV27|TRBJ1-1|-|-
CASSLYRYTEAFF
TGTGCCAGCAGTTTATATCGCTACACTGAAGCTTTCTTT
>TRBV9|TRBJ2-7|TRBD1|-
CASSGGAGTGSSYEQYF
TGTGCCAGCAGCGGAGGGGCCGGGACAGGCAGCTCCTACGAGCAGTACTTC
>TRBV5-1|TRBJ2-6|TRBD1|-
CASSLGGAGANVLTF
TGCGCCAGCAGCTTAGGGGGCGCTGGGGCCAACGTCCTGACTTTC
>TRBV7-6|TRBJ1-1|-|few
CASGVLTEAFF
TGTGCCAGCGGAGTACTGACTGAAGCTTTCTTT